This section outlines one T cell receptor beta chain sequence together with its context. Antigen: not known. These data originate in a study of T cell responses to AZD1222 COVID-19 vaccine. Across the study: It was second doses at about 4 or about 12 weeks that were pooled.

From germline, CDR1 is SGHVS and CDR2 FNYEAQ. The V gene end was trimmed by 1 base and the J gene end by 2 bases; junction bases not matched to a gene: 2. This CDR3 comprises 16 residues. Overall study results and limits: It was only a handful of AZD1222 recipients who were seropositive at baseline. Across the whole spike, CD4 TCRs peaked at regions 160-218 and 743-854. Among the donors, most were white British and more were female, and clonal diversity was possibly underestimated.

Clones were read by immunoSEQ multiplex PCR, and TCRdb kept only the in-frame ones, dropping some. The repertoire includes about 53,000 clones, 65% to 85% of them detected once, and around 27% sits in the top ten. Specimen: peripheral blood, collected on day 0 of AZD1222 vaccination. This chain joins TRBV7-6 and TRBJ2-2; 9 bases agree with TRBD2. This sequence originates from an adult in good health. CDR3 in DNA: TGTGCCAGCAGCTTAGGACTAGCGGAAAACACCGGGGAGCTGTTTTTT. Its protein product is CASSLGLAENTGELFF.